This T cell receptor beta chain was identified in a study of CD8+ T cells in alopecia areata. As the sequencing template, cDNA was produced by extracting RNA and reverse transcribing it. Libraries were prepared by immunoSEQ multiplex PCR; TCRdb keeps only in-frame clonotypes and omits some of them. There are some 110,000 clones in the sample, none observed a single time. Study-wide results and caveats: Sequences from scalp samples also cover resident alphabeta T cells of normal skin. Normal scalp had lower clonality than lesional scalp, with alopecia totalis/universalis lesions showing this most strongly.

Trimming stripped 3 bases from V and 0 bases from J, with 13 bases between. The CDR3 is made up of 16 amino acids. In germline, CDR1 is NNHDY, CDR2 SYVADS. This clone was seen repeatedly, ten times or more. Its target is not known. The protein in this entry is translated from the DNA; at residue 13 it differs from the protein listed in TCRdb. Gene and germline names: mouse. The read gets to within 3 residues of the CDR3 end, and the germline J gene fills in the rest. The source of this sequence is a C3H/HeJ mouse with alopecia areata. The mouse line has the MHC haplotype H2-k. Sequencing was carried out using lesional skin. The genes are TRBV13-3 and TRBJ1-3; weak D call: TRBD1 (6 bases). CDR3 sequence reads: CASSVRTAISGNTLYF. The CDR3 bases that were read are TGTGCCAGCAGTGTTCGGACAGCTATTTCTGGAAATACG.